The present T cell receptor (beta chain) was sequenced within a study of shared clonotypes between healthy human individuals. Germline assignment: CDR1 LNHNV and CDR2 YYDKDF (reference sequence). The CDR3 is made up of 14 amino acids. The V gene lost 5 bases and the J gene lost 8 bases, with 15 bases spanning the gap. TCRdb keeps only in-frame clones here, not all; method: immunoSEQ multiplex PCR. The sample shows around 1,100,000 clones, about 80% of them seen only once. V gene TRBV15 combines with J gene TRBJ1-4, with TRBD1 as a possible D gene (5 bases). This clonotype was obtained from a man younger than 35 in good health. Some clones in this sample may be carry-over from other donors' samples. What was sequenced was memory CD4+ T cells from PBMCs. Subset: CD45RA-negative fraction. As DNA, the CDR3 is TGTGCCACCAGCCCGGGGGGTTTAGGGGAAAAACTGTTTTTT. It encodes CATSPGGLGEKLFF.